This T cell receptor beta chain was observed in a study of T cell clones after liver transplantation. The table lists this clone with a few counts. Here immunoSEQ multiplex PCR was the method, and the copy in TCRdb shows in-frame clones only, minus some. This sample carries about 75,000 clones, around four fifths of them seen once, and the ten largest clones take 2.1%. Trimming stripped 0 bases from V and 3 bases from J, with 6 bases between. Germline assignment: CDR1 SGHRS and CDR2 YFSETQ. This CDR3 contains 13 residues. The chain joins TRBV5-1 to TRBJ1-1; D call uncertain. This TCR was sampled from a human patient who received a liver transplant. Part of the T cells may come from the graft donor. The sequencing used CD4+ T cells from blood, collected roughly 48 months after liver transplant. CDR3 residues: CASSLDTDTEAFF. CDR3 DNA sequence: TGCGCCAGCAGCTTGGATACAGACACTGAAGCTTTCTTT.